This T cell receptor beta chain was retrieved from a study of cytomegalovirus exposure and HLA in healthy donors. Study overall: The study's early data release held approximately 91 million unique TCRs from HLA-typed donors.

A remark on this clone: Its antigen remains unidentified.

The CDR3 is 13 amino acids. V dropped 7 bases and J dropped 7; count of bases not matched to a gene: 4. The germline V gene encodes CDR1 ENHRY and CDR2 SYGVKD. Primers: 60 Vbeta forward and 13 Jbeta reverse. TCRdb's table, derived via immunoSEQ multiplex PCR, lists solely in-frame clones and lacks some. The sample lists some 100,000 clones; 76% were seen once. The study, taken as a whole, reports: Per a later analysis, HLA-associated TCR beta chains showed more clonal expansion than other, equally common TCR beta chains. Presence/absence analyses assumed roughly uniform sequencing depth across donors. Earlier analysis found most TCR beta V segments productive about 87% or about 30% of the time.

The chain employs TRBV10-3 and TRBJ2-2, with 9 bases fitting TRBD1. Material: PBMCs. This receptor was identified in a woman aged 45-65 years in good health and CMV-seropositive. CDR3 amino acids: CAITGTGLGELFF. Here the CDR3 DNA reads TGTGCCATCACTGGGACAGGGCTCGGGGAGCTGTTTTTT.